These 23 T cell receptor beta chains originate from one sample sequenced in a study of tumor-infiltrating lymphocytes in primary liver carcinoma. A constant-region primer primed TCR beta cDNA synthesis from 400 to 550 ng of total RNA. What produced the TCR beta libraries was three nested multiplex PCR rounds using slightly modified ARM-PCR. TRBV1-TRBV30 forward and Cbeta reverse primers drove the first two roughly 10-cycle rounds. TCRdb re-analysed the multiplex PCR reads in MiXCR, keeping a single row per CDR3 protein. The sample includes about 180,000 distinct CDR3 sequences, 50% to 75% of them seen just once. Unsorted whole blood supplied the RNA, and germline DNA was extracted too. The specimen sequenced was peripheral blood. These receptors were obtained from a man aged 35-49 years with primary liver carcinoma and hepatitis B virus infection.

This clonotype has a single count. The junction shows a germline mismatch at one end, possibly a read error. The chain joins TRBV11-2 to TRBJ2-1, with 9 positions matching TRBD1. The CDR3 runs to 16 residues. CDR1 is SGHAT and CDR2 is FQNNGV in the germline V gene. DNA for the CDR3: TGTGCCAGCAGTACACACAGGGGGCTAGGTGACAATGAGCAGTGCTTC. Translation gives CASSTHRGLGDNEQCF. Full variable domain (outside the CDR3, taken from reference TRBV11-2 and TRBJ2-1): EAGVAQSPRYKIIEKRQSVAFWCNPISGHATLYWYQQILGQGPKLLIQFQNNGVVDDSQLPKDRFSAERLKGVDSTLKIQPAKLEDSAVYLCASSTHRGLGDNEQCFGPGTRLTVL.

As regards this clonotype: The CDR3 carries no conserved terminal phenylalanine or tryptophan, so it likely arises from a read error. The limits of the CDR3 on the DNA are not certain, so only TCRdb's listed CDR3 is given. This chain connects TRBV11-3 to TRBJ2-1; no check of the table's D call, TRBD2, against the DNA was made. The CDR3 has 12 residues if both end residues are counted. Germline-derived CDR1 and CDR2 are SGHNT and YENEEA. CDR3: CAISLGSGVAFS.

The chain combines TRBV6-5 with TRBJ2-7; 11 bases are shared with TRBD2. CDR1 is MNHEY, CDR2 SVGAGI, per germline. The trim removed 4 bases at V and 2 bases at J, leaving 13 bases unmatched. The CDR3 runs to 18 residues. CDR3 sequence: CASSSTLWTSGQTYEQYF. CDR3 in DNA: TGTGCCAGCAGTTCGACACTGTGGACTAGCGGGCAAACCTACGAGCAGTACTTC.

The CDR3 sequence is CASNLRAGGGHEQYF. The CDR3 DNA sequence: TGTGCCAGCAATTTAAGGGCGGGAGGTGGCCACGAGCAGTACTTC. This chain links TRBV11-2 with TRBJ2-7, with 8 bases matching TRBD2. V shed 7 bases, J shed 5 bases, and the junction held 13 bases outside the gene matches. This CDR3 contains 15 residues. CDR1 and CDR2 from the germline V gene are SGHAT and FQNNGV.

The V call is TRBV11-2, the J call TRBJ1-5; no firm D call. Germline V gene data show CDR1 as SGHAT and CDR2 as FQNNGV. V lost 4 bases and J lost 10, with 11 bases in between. CDR3 size: 12 residues. The CDR3 spells CASSSTRQPQHF. Here the CDR3 DNA reads TGTGCCAGCAGCTCGACGCGGCAACCCCAGCATTTT.

Turning to this clonotype: The conserved final phenylalanine or tryptophan is absent from the CDR3, which likely points to a read error. This chain connects TRBV11-2 to TRBJ2-4; tentatively, D is TRBD2 (5 bases). The germline V gene encodes CDR1 SGHAT and CDR2 FQNNGV. The CDR3 extends over 16 amino acids. Trimming took 3 bases from V and 0 from J, leaving 12 bases between them. As DNA, the CDR3 is TGTGCCAGCAGCTTTTTAGCGTGGGTAGCCAAAAACATTCAGTACATC. Amino acid sequence: CASSFLAWVAKNIQYI.

Ten or more counts support this clonotype. The rearrangement links TRBV11-2 to TRBJ2-1; tentatively, D is TRBD1 (6 bases). V was cut by 5 bases and J by 7 bases, with 12 bases left in between. This CDR3 has 13 amino acids. Looked up from germline, CDR1 is SGHAT and CDR2 is FQNNGV. Here the CDR3 reads CASSAERGNEQFF. The CDR3 bases are TGTGCCAGCAGCGCAGAAAGGGGGAATGAGCAGTTCTTC.

A remark on this clonotype: Its ends do not fully match the called genes, so a read error is possible. The chain is built from TRBV2 and TRBJ1-1; D not certain. Germline values: CDR1 SNHLY, CDR2 FYNNEI. CDR3 length equals 14 residues. CDR3 sequence: CASRAGGSGTKAFF. As DNA, the CDR3 is TGTGCCAGCAGGGCTGGTGGCTCAGGCACTAAAGCTTTCTTT.

The rearrangement joins TRBV10-3 to TRBJ2-1, with 10 positions matching TRBD2. This CDR3 comprises 16 residues. The germline CDR1 and CDR2 sequences are ENHRY and SYGVKD. Trimming removed 0 bases from V and 6 bases from J; junction bases left unmatched: 5. The chain's CDR3 is CAISESLAGDLNEQFF. CDR3 DNA sequence: TGTGCCATCAGTGAGTCCCTAGCGGGAGATCTCAATGAGCAGTTCTTC.

The chain has TRBV10-2 and TRBJ2-1; tentatively, D is TRBD1 (5 bases). There are 15 residues in the CDR3. Germline CDR1 WSHSY, CDR2 SAAADI. Trimming cost V 4 bases and J 0 bases, with 10 bases left between them. Here the CDR3 reads CASSVGQSSYNEQFF. DNA of the CDR3: TGCGCCAGCAGTGTGGGGCAAAGCTCCTACAATGAGCAGTTCTTC.

This clonotype was counted between two and nine times. V is TRBV6-4 and J is TRBJ2-2, with D unresolved. This CDR3 is 13 amino acids long. With 0 bases removed from V and 8 bases from J, the gap between germline ends came to 7 bases. The germline gives CDR1 MRHNA, CDR2 SNTAGT. The CDR3 protein is CASSDSSAGELFF. CDR3 DNA: TGTGCCAGCAGTGACTCGAGTGCGGGGGAGCTGTTTTTT.

V gene TRBV4-1 combines with J gene TRBJ2-3, with D perhaps matching TRBD1 or TRBD2 (5 bases each). From germline, CDR1 is MGHRA and CDR2 YSYEKL. The V end was cut by 1 base, the J end by 1 base, with 12 bases between. The CDR3 extends over 16 amino acids. CDR3 residues: CASSQAKGTGTDTQYF. CDR3 nucleotide sequence: TGCGCCAGCAGCCAAGCGAAAGGGACGGGCACAGATACGCAGTATTTT.

This clonotype appeared once. A much bigger clone sits one base away, suggesting this may be a read error. This chain connects TRBV4-1 to TRBJ2-5; D is perhaps TRBD2 (5 bases). Germline V CDR1 and CDR2: MGHRA, YSYEKL. The CDR3 spans 13 residues. Trimming left V 8 bases short and J 5 bases short, with 15 bases between. The CDR3 spells CASGLGVAETQYF. Here the CDR3 DNA reads TGCGCCAGCGGCCTCGGGGTGGCGGAGACCCAGTACTTC.

Details on this clonotype: This may stem from a read error, because a much larger clone lies one nucleotide away. The V gene is TRBV29-1, the J gene TRBJ2-1, with D possibly being TRBD2 (7 bases). This CDR3 is 15 amino acids long. Germline lookup yields CDR1 SQVTM and CDR2 ANQGSEA. The DNA for the CDR3 is TGCAGCGCCCCCCGGGGGGCAAGCTCCTACAATGAGCAGTCCTTC. This codes for CSAPRGASSYNEQSF.

This clonotype was observed a few times. The chain has TRBV29-1 and TRBJ2-3; D perhaps matches TRBD2 (6 bases). V was pared by 3 bases and J by 0 bases, with 10 bases between. Germline CDR1 reads SQVTM; CDR2 reads ANQGSEA. This CDR3 is built from 14 residues. DNA of the CDR3: TGCAGCGTTGACCGGGAGCCTAGCACAGATACGCAGTATTTT. The encoded protein is CSVDREPSTDTQYF.

The genes are TRBV12-3 or TRBV12-4 and TRBJ1-5, with D possibly being TRBD1 (6 bases). The CDR3 runs 15 residues. Trimming pared 5 bases from V and 0 bases from J, leaving 11 bases between. CDR3 nucleotides: TGTGCCAGCAGTCTCACGGGGGCTAGCAATCAGCCCCAGCATTTT. This translates into CASSLTGASNQPQHF.

V and J are TRBV6-5 and TRBJ2-7; 9 bases fit TRBD2. With 0 bases clipped from V and 5 bases from J, the junction kept 5 bases outside the gene matches. CDR3 length equals 15 residues. Germline values: CDR1 MNHEY, CDR2 SVGAGI. For the CDR3, the DNA is TGTGCCAGCAGTTACTCGCGGGGGGGATTCCACGAGCAGTACTTC. This translates into CASSYSRGGFHEQYF.

A note on this clonotype: This may come from a read error, since a much larger clone is one base off. The rearrangement joins TRBV11-2 to TRBJ2-1; D is unresolved. V lost 3 bases, J lost 10 bases, and 13 bases lay in between. Germline V lookup: CDR1 SGHAT, CDR2 FQNNGV. There are 13 residues in the CDR3. The CDR3 nucleotides are TGTGCCAGCAGCTTGGCCGAGCTGGTAGAGCAGTTCTTC. This translates into CASSLAELVEQFF.

This clonotype turned up a few times. The rearrangement links TRBV29-1 to TRBJ1-5; TRBD1 is a possible D gene (5 bases). CDR1 and CDR2 (germline): SQVTM, ANQGSEA. The CDR3 covers 16 residues. Trimming left V 5 bases short and J 6 bases short, with 23 bases between. CDR3 nucleotides: TGCAGCGTTCTAGGTCAGGGTTGTGCTATCAGTCAGCCCCAGCATTTT. Residues: CSVLGQGCAISQPQHF.

J is TRBJ2-7 and V is TRBV12-3 or TRBV12-4, with 9 bases lining up with TRBD1. Germline trimming cut 0 bases from V and 2 bases from J; bases unmatched to any gene: 5. The length of the CDR3 is 16 residues. CDR3 loop: CASSLAWTGATYEQYF. CDR3 nucleotides: TGTGCCAGCAGTTTAGCCTGGACAGGGGCAACCTACGAGCAGTACTTC.

This clonotype has only a few counts. The rearrangement joins TRBV14 to TRBJ2-3; D gene unclear. V was cut by 4 bases and J by 5 bases, with 7 bases left in between. CDR1 is SGHDN, CDR2 FVKESK, per germline. This CDR3 has 12 amino acids. The CDR3 spells CASSPFGDTQYF. The DNA for the CDR3 is TGTGCCAGCAGCCCATTCGGAGATACGCAGTATTTT.

This clonotype is a singleton in its sample. The chain joins TRBV18 to TRBJ2-7; D is undetermined. Germline CDR1 is KGHSH and CDR2 is LQKENI. V was pared by 5 bases and J by 4 bases, with 9 bases between. The CDR3 spans 12 residues. The CDR3 DNA follows: TGTGCCAGCTCATCGTCATTATACGAGCAGTACTTC. Its translation is CASSSSLYEQYF.

The chain is built from TRBV6-6 and TRBJ2-3, with 8 bases aligning to TRBD1. This CDR3 region has 15 residues. Germline trimming cut 6 bases from V and 11 bases from J; bases unmatched to any gene: 16. Germline CDR1 is MNHNY and CDR2 is SVGAGI (reference sequence). The CDR3 reads CASRAPGQGGSMQYF. CDR3 DNA sequence: TGTGCCAGCAGGGCCCCCGGACAGGGAGGTAGTATGCAGTATTTT.